What follows are 21 T cell receptor beta chains derived from one specimen sequenced in a study of shared clonotypes between healthy human individuals. Assay: immunoSEQ multiplex PCR; the TCRdb copy retains only in-frame clones and omits some. The sample shows just over 2,000,000 clones, approximately 95% of them seen only once. Cells designated naive CD8 were CD45RO-negative and were positively selected for CCR7, with terminally differentiated effector memory CD45RA+ cells excluded. The sequenced sample was naive CD8+ T cells sorted from blood. These TCRs come from a man younger than 35 in good health.

The chain carries TRBV14 and TRBJ1-1; D not certain. The germline V and J ends were trimmed by 8 bases and 5 bases, with 15 bases remaining between them. CDR3 length: 13 residues. The germline V gene encodes CDR1 SGHDN and CDR2 FVKESK. CDR3 region: CASSKGAGTEAFF. The CDR3 nucleotides are TGTGCCAGCTCTAAGGGCGCCGGAACTGAAGCTTTCTTT.

This sequence joins TRBV7-6 and TRBJ2-2; D is perhaps TRBD2 (5 bases). Trimming took off 1 base at V and 3 bases at J, with 6 bases between the two ends. The CDR3 length is 14 residues. Germline V lookup: CDR1 SGHVS, CDR2 FNYEAQ. The CDR3 nucleotides are TGTGCCAGCAGCTTAGTGGGAGACACCGGGGAGCTGTTTTTT. This sequence encodes CASSLVGDTGELFF.

This clone was detected only a few times. The rearrangement joins TRBV19 to TRBJ2-2; D remains unclear. Per germline, CDR1 LNHDA and CDR2 SQIVND (reference sequence). This CDR3 is built from 12 residues. V shed 8 bases and J shed 4 bases, with 8 bases lying between them. The CDR3 sequence is CASSLATGELFF. CDR3 sequence (DNA): TGTGCCAGTTCCCTGGCCACCGGGGAGCTGTTTTTT.

The chain employs TRBV7-8 and TRBJ2-3; D ambiguous. Germline V lookup: CDR1 SGHVS, CDR2 FQNEAQ. Trimming stripped 4 bases from V and 2 bases from J, with 4 bases between. This CDR3 is built from 12 residues. In nucleotides, the CDR3 is TGTGCCAGCAGCTATTACACAGATACGCAGTATTTT. This codes for CASSYYTDTQYF.

For this clone: Other DNA sequences in this sample translate to the same CDR3. V and J are TRBV9 and TRBJ2-3; D gene ambiguous. Germline-derived CDR1 and CDR2 are SGDLS and YYNGEE. CDR3 length: 12 amino acids. Trimming shortened V by 3 bases and J by 5 bases, and 7 bases separated the two germline ends. The CDR3 is CASSGGEDTQYF. DNA for the CDR3: TGTGCCAGCAGCGGAGGAGAAGATACGCAGTATTTT.

CDR3 coding DNA: TGTGCCAGCAGTTACCGATGGGACAGCTTCTACGAGCAGTACTTC. Translation: CASSYRWDSFYEQYF. V gene TRBV6-5 combines with J gene TRBJ2-7; the match to TRBD1 covers 7 bases. The CDR3 is 15 amino acids. V lost 2 bases to trimming and J lost 3 bases; unmatched junction nucleotides: 7. Germline lookup yields CDR1 MNHEY and CDR2 SVGAGI.

The CDR3: CATKTGVSGNTIYF. In DNA, the CDR3 is TGCGCCACCAAAACAGGGGTCTCTGGAAACACCATATATTTT. This chain connects TRBV5-1 to TRBJ1-3; 7 positions agree with TRBD1. V was clipped by 9 bases and J by 0 bases; unmatched bases: 6. The CDR3 is 14 residues long. Germline CDR1 SGHRS, CDR2 YFSETQ.

A remark on this clone: Other DNA sequences in this sample translate to the same CDR3. V is TRBV4-3 and J is TRBJ1-6; 9 bases fit TRBD1. Germline lookup yields CDR1 LGHNA and CDR2 YSLEER. The CDR3 sequence is 16 residues long. Trimming cost V 3 bases and J 1 base; bases outside gene matches: 1. The CDR3 DNA sequence: TGCGCCAGCAGCCAGGACAGGGGATCCTATAATTCACCCCTCCACTTT. Protein product: CASSQDRGSYNSPLHF.

V gene TRBV4-1 combines with J gene TRBJ1-1; no clear D gene. This CDR3 contains 15 residues. CDR1 and CDR2 (germline): MGHRA, YSYEKL. Trimming took 3 bases from V and 0 from J, leaving 11 bases between them. The CDR3 sequence: CASSQLGPLNTEAFF. CDR3 DNA: TGCGCCAGCAGCCAGCTAGGACCGTTGAACACTGAAGCTTTCTTT.

In DNA, the CDR3 is TGTGCCAGCAGTTACTCAGGGGGCGGTGTGACAGATACGCAGTATTTT. Its protein product is CASSYSGGGVTDTQYF. The chain recombines TRBV6-5 with TRBJ2-3; TRBD1 matches at 7 bases. Germline values: CDR1 MNHEY, CDR2 SVGAGI. V lost 0 bases and J lost 3; bases outside the gene matches: 6. The CDR3 extends over 16 amino acids.

The chain carries TRBV19 and TRBJ1-4; D uncertain. Trimming took 5 bases from V and 5 from J, leaving 12 bases between them. The germline CDR1 and CDR2 sequences are LNHDA and SQIVND (reference sequence). The CDR3 spans 14 residues. The CDR3 DNA follows: TGTGCCAGTAGTCCACTGGACCAGAATGAAAAACTGTTTTTT. This gives the protein CASSPLDQNEKLFF.

The V call is TRBV6-1, the J call TRBJ2-2, with TRBD2 matching 13 bases. With 0 bases clipped from V and 5 bases from J, the junction kept 6 bases outside the gene matches. CDR1 and CDR2 from the germline V gene are MNHNS and SASEGT. The CDR3 contains 18 residues. CDR3 sequence (DNA): TGTGCCAGCAGTGAAGCGCAGGGACTAGCGGGATTGACCGGGGAGCTGTTTTTT. Translating it yields CASSEAQGLAGLTGELFF.

This sequence joins TRBV6-4 and TRBJ2-7; 9 nucleotides agree with TRBD1. Germline CDR1 MRHNA, CDR2 SNTAGT. V dropped 6 bases and J dropped 4; count of bases not matched to a gene: 10. The CDR3 spans 15 residues. The CDR3 DNA follows: TGTGCCAGCAGGGGACCCGGGACAGGGTGGTACGAGCAGTACTTC. Its translation: CASRGPGTGWYEQYF.

This clone was seen once. The CDR3 bases are TGTGCCAGCGGTTCGGGGGGCACCTACGAGCAGTACTTC. Amino acids: CASGSGGTYEQYF. The V call is TRBV19, the J call TRBJ2-7, with TRBD2 as a possible D gene (7 bases). Germline V lookup: CDR1 LNHDA, CDR2 SQIVND (reference sequence). Trimming removed 9 bases at V and 2 bases at J, with 14 bases between. This CDR3 contains 13 residues.

In DNA, the CDR3 is TGCAGCGTGACAGGGAGGGGAACCGGGGAGCTGTTTTTT. This sequence encodes CSVTGRGTGELFF. The gene calls are TRBV29-1 and TRBJ2-2; D may be TRBD1 or TRBD2 (7 bases each). V was shortened by 6 bases and J by 5 bases, with 13 bases between the two germline ends. The CDR3 has 13 residues. The germline CDR1 and CDR2 sequences are SQVTM and ANQGSEA.

The chain employs TRBV5-6 and TRBJ2-3; TRBD1 agrees at 8 bases. CDR3 length equals 14 residues. V lost 5 bases, J lost 4 bases, and 6 bases stayed unmatched. Germline V CDR1 and CDR2: SGHDT, YYEEEE. The CDR3 DNA sequence: TGTGCCAGCAGGTCTCAGGGGGCATCAGATACGCAGTATTTT. Residues: CASRSQGASDTQYF.

The CDR3 loop is CASSPDRSHQPQHF. CDR3 in DNA: TGCGCCAGCAGTCCGGACAGGAGCCATCAGCCCCAGCATTTT. The genes are TRBV4-1 and TRBJ1-5; 7 bases fit TRBD1. CDR1 and CDR2 (germline): MGHRA, YSYEKL. Trimming removed 6 bases from V and 5 bases from J; junction bases left unmatched: 7. The CDR3 has 14 residues.

The rearrangement links TRBV5-1 to TRBJ1-2; D gene unclear. CDR3 length: 16 residues. Per germline, CDR1 SGHRS and CDR2 YFSETQ. The germline V and J ends were trimmed by 0 bases and 2 bases, with 14 bases remaining between them. This CDR3 reads CASSLVDVGPNYGYTF. The CDR3, as DNA: TGCGCCAGCAGCTTGGTAGACGTAGGTCCAAACTATGGCTACACCTTC.

The genes are TRBV11-3 and TRBJ2-7; 8 bases are shared with TRBD1. The CDR3 has 14 residues. Trimming took 6 bases from V and 3 from J; bases not matched to a gene: 7. CDR1 and CDR2 (germline): SGHNT, YENEEA. CDR3 DNA: TGTGCCAGCAGTTTGGACAGGGTGTACTACGAGCAGTACTTC. It encodes CASSLDRVYYEQYF. The whole variable domain, remainder taken from reference TRBV11-3 and TRBJ2-7, is EAGVVQSPRYKIIEKKQPVAFWCNPISGHNTLYWYLQNLGQGPELLIRYENEEAVDDSQLPKDRFSAERLKGVDSTLKIQPAELGDSAVYLCASSLDRVYYEQYFGPGTRLTVT.

This clone was detected only once. The chain uses TRBV7-9 and TRBJ1-1; D may be TRBD1 (5 bases). V was clipped by 0 bases and J by 0 bases, with 14 bases between them. Germline lookup yields CDR1 SEHNR and CDR2 FQNEAQ (reference sequence). The CDR3 runs 17 residues. CDR3 bases: TGTGCCAGCAGCTTAGCGACGGGGACGGTCATGAACACTGAAGCTTTCTTT. The encoded protein is CASSLATGTVMNTEAFF. The full variable domain, its missing parts supplied by reference TRBV7-9 and TRBJ1-1, is DTGVSQNPRHKITKRGQNVTFRCDPISEHNRLYWYRQTLGQGPEFLTYFQNEAQLEKSRLLSDRFSAERPKGSFSTLEIQRTEQGDSAMYLCASSLATGTVMNTEAFFGQGTRLTVV.

V usage is TRBV4-3 and J usage is TRBJ2-3; D might be TRBD1 (5 bases). The CDR3 spans 16 residues. V lost 2 bases, J lost 0 bases, and 12 bases lay in between. The V gene's germline CDR1 is LGHNA and CDR2 YSLEER. CDR3: CASSQRTLLSTDTQYF. CDR3 bases: TGCGCCAGCAGCCAAAGGACACTCCTCAGCACAGATACGCAGTATTTT.